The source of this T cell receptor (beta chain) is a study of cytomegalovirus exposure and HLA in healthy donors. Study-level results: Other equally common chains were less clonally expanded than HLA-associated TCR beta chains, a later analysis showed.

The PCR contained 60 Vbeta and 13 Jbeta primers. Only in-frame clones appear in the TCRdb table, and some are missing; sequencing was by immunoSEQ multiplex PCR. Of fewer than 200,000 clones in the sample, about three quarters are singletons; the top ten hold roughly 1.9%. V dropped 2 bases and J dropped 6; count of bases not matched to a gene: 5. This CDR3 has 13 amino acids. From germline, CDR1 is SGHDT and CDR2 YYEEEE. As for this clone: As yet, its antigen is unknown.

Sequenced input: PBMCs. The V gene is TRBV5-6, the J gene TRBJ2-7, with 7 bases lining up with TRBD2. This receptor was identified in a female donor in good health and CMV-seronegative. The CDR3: CASSFGGRLEQYF. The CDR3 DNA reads TGTGCCAGCAGCTTCGGGGGGAGGCTCGAGCAGTACTTC.